This T cell receptor (beta chain) was captured in a study of PD-L1 blockade in urothelial cancer. General study results and limits: Patients who had durable benefit saw their tumor-associated blood clones expand more at 3 weeks.

Synthetic TCR analog templates were spiked into all PCRs individually. TCRdb's copy holds only in-frame clones and misses some; the assay was immunoSEQ multiplex PCR. The repertoire holds about 110,000 clones, approximately 85% seen once, with 2.4% in the top ten. As concerns this clone: No antigen is known for it.

Patients suffered from locally advanced or metastatic urothelial carcinoma. The germline gives CDR1 SGHVS, CDR2 FQNEAQ. V shed 0 bases, J shed 8 bases, and the junction held 12 bases outside the gene matches. This CDR3 has 18 amino acids. The chain has TRBV7-8 and TRBJ2-1; 11 positions agree with TRBD2. The receptor was isolated from a man in his forties or fifties with urothelial cancer. Specimen: PBMCs, collected around atezolizumab (anti-PD-L1) treatment. CDR3 amino acids: CASSLAEDSGRAGHEQFF. The CDR3, as DNA: TGTGCCAGCAGCTTAGCAGAAGATAGCGGGAGGGCCGGCCATGAGCAGTTCTTC.